Below are 5 T cell receptor beta chains sequenced from a single sample in a study of identical twins. TCRdb re-called the 5' RACE reads through MiXCR, storing one row per CDR3 protein. The sample shows 500,000 or so distinct CDR3 sequences, around an eighth of them seen only once. The data were also submitted as part of a second study, on yellow fever vaccine responses in identical twins.

The sample comprised CD4+ T cells sorted from blood. These receptor sequences come from a woman aged 18-29 years in good health.

This sequence joins TRBV15 and TRBJ1-1, with a tentative D call TRBD1 (6 bases). Trimming left V 6 bases short and J 4 bases short, with 12 bases between. Germline V gives CDR1 LNHNV, CDR2 YYDKDF (reference sequence). The CDR3 runs to 13 residues. CDR3 coding DNA: TGTGCCACCAGGCTCAGGGGAGGCACTGAAGCTTTCTTT. It yields the protein CATRLRGGTEAFF.

This clonotype has only a few counts. The gene calls are TRBV2 and TRBJ1-4; 7 nucleotides agree with TRBD1. The CDR3 contains 15 residues. With 5 bases clipped from V and 5 bases from J, the junction kept 8 bases outside the gene matches. CDR1 and CDR2 from the germline V gene are SNHLY and FYNNEI. The DNA for the CDR3 is TGTGCCAGCAGTAGCACGACAGGGAGAAATGAAAAACTGTTTTTT. Amino acid sequence: CASSSTTGRNEKLFF.

V usage is TRBV4-2 and J usage is TRBJ2-3; D gene unclear. This CDR3 is built from 13 residues. V lost 0 bases, J lost 4 bases, and 5 bases lay in between. Germline V gene sequence: CDR1 LGHNA, CDR2 YNFKEQ. The CDR3 is CASSQDGPDTQYF. CDR3 DNA sequence: TGTGCCAGCAGCCAAGATGGTCCAGATACGCAGTATTTT.

This clonotype was observed a few times. This chain uses TRBV12-3 or TRBV12-4 with TRBJ1-6; D uncertain. CDR3 size: 14 residues. V was cut by 2 bases and J by 8 bases, with 10 bases left in between. CDR3 in DNA: TGTGCCAGCAGTTTATGGGGAGACGATTCACCCCTCCACTTT. Its protein is CASSLWGDDSPLHF.

Points on this clonotype: Mismatch with germline at one junction end may stem from a read error. This chain uses TRBV2 with TRBJ2-1; the match to TRBD1 covers 7 bases. This CDR3 is built from 15 residues. The germline V gene encodes CDR1 SNHLY and CDR2 FYNNEI. The DNA of the CDR3 is TGTGCCAGCAGTTTACAGGGGAGTGGGTACAATGAGCGGTTCTTC. This translates into CASSLQGSGYNERFF.